Presented here are 25 T cell receptor beta chains from one specimen sequenced in a study of shared T cell receptors in the human thymus. Using immunoSEQ multiplex PCR, the repertoire was profiled, and TCRdb retains in-frame clones only, with some absent. The repertoire holds hundreds of thousands of clones, with more than 70% as singletons. These same records also appear under a second study, on human thymus T cells.

Sequencing was carried out using thymocytes. Receptors were obtained from a boy younger than two with a congenital heart defect.

This sequence joins TRBV9 and TRBJ1-2, with a tentative D call TRBD1 (6 bases). The germline V and J ends were trimmed by 5 bases and 4 bases, with 12 bases remaining between them. Germline loops: CDR1 SGDLS, CDR2 YYNGEE. CDR3 length: 13 amino acids. CDR3 DNA sequence: TGTGCCAGCAGTGACACAGGGATCTATGGCTACACCTTC. Its translation: CASSDTGIYGYTF.

The rearrangement links TRBV29-1 to TRBJ2-7; TRBD1 aligns across 9 bases. Germline V gives CDR1 SQVTM, CDR2 ANQGSEA. The CDR3 consists of 15 residues. V lost 5 bases, J lost 2 bases, and 10 bases stayed unmatched. This chain's CDR3 is CSVHESGTGTYEQYF. The CDR3 coding sequence is TGCAGCGTTCATGAGTCCGGGACAGGGACCTACGAGCAGTACTTC.

The chain couples TRBV28 to TRBJ2-1; 8 nucleotides match TRBD2. V dropped 5 bases and J dropped 8; count of bases not matched to a gene: 8. Germline V gene data show CDR1 as MDHEN and CDR2 as SYDVKM. The CDR3 length is 14 residues. The CDR3 is CASSPRGRTYEQFF. The DNA of the CDR3 is TGTGCCAGCAGTCCCCGCGGGAGGACCTATGAGCAGTTCTTC.

The chain uses TRBV2 and TRBJ1-2, with 9 bases that match TRBD1. With 6 bases clipped from V and 7 bases from J, the junction kept 6 bases outside the gene matches. Per the germline V gene, CDR1 is SNHLY and CDR2 is FYNNEI. CDR3 length: 13 residues. The CDR3 coding sequence is TGTGCCAGCAGGGGGACAGGGACGGCTGGCTACACCTTC. It codes for CASRGTGTAGYTF.

This clone was recorded a few times. The chain employs TRBV14 and TRBJ1-4, with unresolved D. Germline-derived CDR1 and CDR2 are SGHDN and FVKESK. The CDR3 runs 15 residues. The V gene lost 0 bases and the J gene lost 8 bases, with 13 bases spanning the gap. CDR3 in amino acids: CASSQDLRGGEKLFF. In DNA form, the CDR3 reads TGTGCCAGCAGCCAAGATTTGCGGGGAGGAGAAAAACTGTTTTTT.

This clone is a singleton in its sample. The V gene is TRBV19, the J gene TRBJ2-3; 7 positions agree with TRBD1. The CDR3 spans 15 residues. CDR1 LNHDA and CDR2 SQIVND come from the germline V gene (reference sequence). The J segment lost 6 bases and the V segment lost 4 bases, leaving 10 bases of the junction unmatched. For the CDR3, the DNA is TGTGCCAGTAGTAAACACGACAGGGTAGGGGATACGCAGTATTTT. It is translated as CASSKHDRVGDTQYF.

The chain links TRBV5-4 to TRBJ2-3; TRBD1 matches at 9 bases. Trimming removed 4 bases from V and 1 base from J; junction bases left unmatched: 1. The CDR3 is made up of 14 amino acids. Germline loops: CDR1 SGHNT, CDR2 YYREEE (reference sequence). CDR3 in DNA: TGTGCCAGCAGCCGGACAGGGGGCACAGATACGCAGTATTTT. This codes for CASSRTGGTDTQYF.

This chain joins TRBV29-1 and TRBJ2-5; tentative D call: TRBD2 (5 bases). The germline V gene encodes CDR1 SQVTM and CDR2 ANQGSEA. Between the trimmed V and J ends, which lost 4 bases and 5 bases, there was a span of 17 bases. The CDR3 is made up of 14 amino acids. The CDR3 nucleotides read TGCAGCGTTGTGCACCACGGGGATGGGGAGACCCAGTACTTC. Translating it yields CSVVHHGDGETQYF.

This clone was found a few times. CDR3 sequence (DNA): TGTGCCACCAGCAGAGTTCCTGAGCTCATGAGCTCCTACGAGCAGTACTTC. Its protein product is CATSRVPELMSSYEQYF. The chain recombines TRBV15 with TRBJ2-7, with D unresolved. The V end lost 1 base, the J end lost 0 bases, and 16 bases lay between the germline ends. Germline-derived CDR1 and CDR2 are LNHNV and YYDKDF (reference sequence). There are 17 residues in the CDR3. Using reference TRBV15 and TRBJ2-7 for the parts outside the CDR3, the full variable domain is DAMVIQNPRYQVTQFGKPVTLSCSQTLNHNVMYWYQQKSSQAPKLLFHYYDKDFNNEADTPDNFQSRRPNTSFCFLDIRSPGLGDTAMYLCATSRVPELMSSYEQYFGPGTRLTVT.

This chain connects TRBV7-9 to TRBJ1-1; 7 positions agree with TRBD1. The junction had 11 bases not matched to a gene; V was cut back by 4 bases and J by 0 bases. This CDR3 comprises 17 residues. The germline V gene encodes CDR1 SEHNR and CDR2 FQNEAQ (reference sequence). The CDR3 loop reads CASSSAGTEQMNTEAFF. DNA of the CDR3: TGTGCCAGCAGCTCGGCCGGGACAGAGCAAATGAACACTGAAGCTTTCTTT.

Written as DNA, the CDR3 is TGTGCCAGCAGCTTTGGCGGGCAAGAGACCCAGTACTTC. This encodes CASSFGGQETQYF. The chain carries TRBV11-3 and TRBJ2-5; tentative D call: TRBD2 (5 bases). The V gene lost 3 bases and the J gene lost 2 bases, with 7 bases spanning the gap. The CDR3 contains 13 residues. Germline CDR1 and CDR2: SGHNT and YENEEA.

This rearrangement joins TRBV28 to TRBJ2-7, with a possible D match to TRBD2 (6 bases). The CDR3 loop spans 13 amino acids. Trimming cost V 3 bases and J 4 bases, with 10 bases left between them. Germline-derived CDR1 and CDR2 are MDHEN and SYDVKM. CDR3 region: CASSFEGRYEQYF. The DNA for the CDR3 is TGTGCCAGCAGTTTTGAGGGGAGGTACGAGCAGTACTTC.

The chain carries TRBV4-1 and TRBJ1-1; a weak D match, TRBD1 (5 bases). Trimming shortened V by 1 base and J by 1 base, and 13 bases separated the two germline ends. The CDR3 spans 16 residues. Germline V gene sequence: CDR1 MGHRA, CDR2 YSYEKL. The CDR3 nucleotides read TGCGCCAGCAGCCAAGTGGACACTCCAACGAACACTGAAGCTTTCTTT. It translates to CASSQVDTPTNTEAFF.

This chain links TRBV19 with TRBJ2-2, with 7 bases fitting TRBD2. This CDR3 is built from 15 residues. Germline CDR1 and CDR2: LNHDA and SQIVND (reference sequence). The ends lost 5 bases at V and 5 bases at J; junction bases unmatched: 8. CDR3 bases: TGTGCCAGTAGTCAGTCGGGGGGTAGAACCGGGGAGCTGTTTTTT. Amino acid sequence: CASSQSGGRTGELFF. Using reference TRBV19 and TRBJ2-2 for the parts outside the CDR3, the full variable domain is DGGITQSPKYLFRKEGQNVTLSCEQNLNHDAMYWYRQDPGQGLRLIYYSQIVNDFQKGDIAEGYSVSREKKESFPLTVTSAQKNPTAFYLCASSQSGGRTGELFFGEGSRLTVL.

The chain joins TRBV10-3 to TRBJ2-3; 7 bases line up with TRBD2. Germline V gene sequence: CDR1 ENHRY, CDR2 SYGVKD. With V trimmed by 6 bases and J by 2 bases, 11 bases remained unmatched. This CDR3 region has 16 residues. The DNA of the CDR3 is TGTGCCATCAGACCCACCGGGGGGTTTCCCACAGATACGCAGTATTTT. The encoded protein is CAIRPTGGFPTDTQYF.

V is TRBV6-5 and J is TRBJ2-7, with 8 bases that match TRBD2. CDR1 and CDR2 (germline): MNHEY, SVGAGI. This CDR3 has 16 residues. Unmatched junction bases numbered 11, after V lost 2 bases and J lost 5 bases. The CDR3 DNA sequence: TGTGCCAGCAGTTACCATATCACTCGGGGGGGAGACGAGCAGTACTTC. Protein sequence: CASSYHITRGGDEQYF.

J is TRBJ1-3 and V is TRBV9; 8 bases are shared with TRBD1. The CDR3 totals 14 residues. V was clipped by 3 bases and J by 4 bases; unmatched bases: 3. CDR1 SGDLS and CDR2 YYNGEE come from the germline V gene. CDR3 in amino acids: CASSAGGEGNTIYF. CDR3 nucleotides: TGTGCCAGCAGCGCAGGGGGCGAAGGAAACACCATATATTTT.

This rearrangement joins TRBV5-6 to TRBJ2-1, with D tentatively TRBD1 (6 bases). The CDR3 sequence is 14 residues long. V was trimmed by 3 bases and J by 7 bases, leaving 14 bases between them. Germline V gene lookup returns CDR1 SGHDT and CDR2 YYEEEE. As DNA, the CDR3 is TGTGCCAGCAGCTCAAACAGGGTTGGTAATGAGCAGTTCTTC. Amino acids: CASSSNRVGNEQFF.

The V call is TRBV7-2, the J call TRBJ1-6, with a weak D call TRBD1 (6 bases). This CDR3 spans 16 amino acids. The V end was cut by 3 bases, the J end by 7 bases, with 16 bases between. Per the germline V gene, CDR1 is SGHTA and CDR2 is FQGNSA. The CDR3, as DNA: TGTGCCAGCAGCTTGTCTAGGGGGGGGCGCAATTCACCCCTCCACTTT. This codes for CASSLSRGGRNSPLHF.

The chain links TRBV27 to TRBJ2-7, with D hard to call. CDR1 and CDR2 from the germline V gene are MNHEY and SMNVEV (reference sequence). The CDR3 sequence is 14 residues long. V lost 0 bases, J lost 4 bases, and 10 bases lay in between. The CDR3, as DNA: TGTGCCAGCAGTTTATCGGGCAGAGATTACGAGCAGTACTTC. Its protein product is CASSLSGRDYEQYF.

The chain combines TRBV10-1 with TRBJ1-1; weak D call: TRBD1 (5 bases). V lost 2 bases to trimming and J lost 4 bases, with 14 bases between them. Germline V lookup: CDR1 WNHNN, CDR2 SYGVQD (reference sequence). This CDR3 has 15 residues. DNA of the CDR3: TGCGCCAGCAGTGAGCTGGACAAATTCGGCACTGAAGCTTTCTTT. It is translated as CASSELDKFGTEAFF.

V gene TRBV27 combines with J gene TRBJ2-2; no clear D gene. CDR3 length: 13 residues. Germline V gene data show CDR1 as MNHEY and CDR2 as SMNVEV (reference sequence). The V end lost 3 bases, the J end lost 2 bases, and 4 bases lay between the germline ends. CDR3 region: CASSFTNTGELFF. DNA for the CDR3: TGTGCCAGCAGTTTCACAAACACCGGGGAGCTGTTTTTT.

The chain has TRBV5-1 and TRBJ2-7; 7 bases are a match to TRBD1. Germline V gives CDR1 SGHRS, CDR2 YFSETQ. The CDR3 totals 15 residues. Unmatched junction bases numbered 5, after V lost 0 bases and J lost 2 bases. In DNA form, the CDR3 reads TGCGCCAGCAGCTTGGTTCGACAGGGTACCTACGAGCAGTACTTC. It codes for CASSLVRQGTYEQYF.

The CDR3 DNA reads as TGCGCCAGCAGCCAAGAACTGACAGGGCATGAGCAGTTCTTC. It is translated as CASSQELTGHEQFF. This chain joins TRBV4-3 and TRBJ2-1, with 7 bases fitting TRBD1. Germline values: CDR1 LGHNA, CDR2 YSLEER. This CDR3 has 14 residues. Trimming removed 0 bases from V and 8 bases from J; junction bases left unmatched: 4.

V gene TRBV5-1 combines with J gene TRBJ2-3; perhaps TRBD2 as D (7 bases). In germline, CDR1 is SGHRS, CDR2 YFSETQ. V lost 3 bases and J 6 bases, leaving 17 bases between the germline ends. The length of the CDR3 is 15 residues. The CDR3 loop reads CASSSRTSRGDTQYF. As DNA, the CDR3 is TGCGCCAGCAGCTCCAGGACTAGTAGGGGGGATACGCAGTATTTT.